This T cell receptor (beta chain) was observed in a study of blood T cell repertoires in COVID-19. Study as a whole: The United States, Italy and Spain supplied acute and convalescent COVID-19 samples. In each case, the material was cDNA or gDNA derived from T cells, B-cell-depleted T cells, or PBMCs.

Germline V gene data show CDR1 as SGHTA and CDR2 as FQGNSA. The CDR3 totals 15 residues. V dropped 2 bases and J dropped 5; count of bases not matched to a gene: 4. Per the study methods: Amplification from reference gene primers served as the basis for estimated nucleated cell counts. This table comes from immunoSEQ multiplex PCR, and its TCRdb copy is limited to in-frame clones, with some not included. V, J and clone size reflect that table, while D and trimming were determined from the DNA. The data contain some 130,000 clones, approximately 88% of them singletons. The receptor was isolated from an elderly woman with acute or convalescent COVID-19. Input material: peripheral blood. The chain recombines TRBV7-2 with TRBJ2-1; 9 bases are a match to TRBD2. CDR3 in DNA: TGTGCCAGCAGCTTAAGGCTAGCGGGGCACAATGAGCAGTTCTTC. Translation gives CASSLRLAGHNEQFF.